This entry lists 16 T cell receptor beta chains sequenced from one sample in a study of blood T cell repertoires in COVID-19. The data were produced by immunoSEQ multiplex PCR, yet TCRdb's version contains in-frame clones alone and is incomplete. The sample yields roughly 200,000 clones, roughly 86% seen once. Sequenced material: PBMCs or T cells enriched from blood (not recorded which). The receptor set was obtained from a woman aged 40 to 50 in a cohort exposed to, infected with or recovered from COVID-19 (not recorded which).

The chain has TRBV3-1 (or the pseudogene TRBV3-2) and TRBJ2-1, with D perhaps TRBD2 (7 bases). The CDR3 spans 16 residues. The V end lost 9 bases, the J end lost 0 bases, and 18 bases lay between the germline ends. Looked up from germline, CDR1 is LGHDT and CDR2 is YNNKEL (reference sequence). CDR3 amino acids: CARTGGGTSSYNEQFF. DNA for the CDR3: TGTGCCAGAACGGGGGGCGGAACAAGCTCCTACAATGAGCAGTTCTTC.

The chain links TRBV11-2 to TRBJ2-2, with D uncertain. Germline lookup yields CDR1 SGHAT and CDR2 FQNNGV. The CDR3 is 13 residues long. V was pared by 2 bases and J by 7 bases, with 8 bases between. This CDR3 reads CASSLQAVGELFF. CDR3 coding DNA: TGTGCCAGCAGCTTACAAGCCGTCGGGGAGCTGTTTTTT.

The CDR3 loop is CSVMGQGGEKLFF. CDR3 coding DNA: TGCAGCGTTATGGGACAGGGGGGTGAAAAACTGTTTTTT. The V gene is TRBV29-1, the J gene TRBJ1-4; 11 bases line up with TRBD1. The J segment lost 7 bases and the V segment lost 5 bases, leaving 3 bases of the junction unmatched. This CDR3 comprises 13 residues. Germline values: CDR1 SQVTM, CDR2 ANQGSEA.

This chain uses TRBV6-5 with TRBJ2-4, with TRBD1 matching over 7 bases. Trimming at V came to 4 bases and at J to 6 bases, leaving 3 bases not matched to a gene. The CDR3 sequence is 13 residues long. The germline gives CDR1 MNHEY, CDR2 SVGAGI. The CDR3 protein is CASSSHRGNIQYF. CDR3 DNA sequence: TGTGCCAGCAGTTCTCACAGGGGAAACATTCAGTACTTC.

The V and J genes are TRBV7-9 and TRBJ1-6, with 7 bases matching TRBD1. CDR1 and CDR2 from the germline V gene are SEHNR and FQNEAQ (reference sequence). This CDR3 has 16 amino acids. The V and J ends lost 1 base and 9 bases, in that order; junction bases with no gene match: 9. Written as DNA, the CDR3 is TGTGCCAGCAGCTTAGGGACAGGCTTACCGGGTTCACCCCTCCACTTT. This sequence encodes CASSLGTGLPGSPLHF.

The J gene is TRBJ1-2, the V gene TRBV30; no firm D call. V lost 3 bases, J lost 8 bases, and 19 bases lay in between. CDR1 and CDR2 from the germline V gene are GTSNPN and SVGIG (reference sequence). This CDR3 is built from 14 residues. Written as DNA, the CDR3 is TGTGCCTGGAGACCCCTCCGGGAGGCGGGGGGCTACACCTTC. Encoded protein: CAWRPLREAGGYTF.

The chain employs TRBV7-9 and TRBJ2-2, with a weak D call TRBD1 (5 bases). This CDR3 is built from 15 residues. In germline, CDR1 is SEHNR, CDR2 FQNEAQ (reference sequence). V was cut by 6 bases and J by 4 bases, with 15 bases left in between. For the CDR3, the DNA is TGTGCCAGCAGGTCGACTGGGGCGAGCACCGGGGAGCTGTTTTTT. This encodes CASRSTGASTGELFF. The whole variable domain, remainder taken from reference TRBV7-9 and TRBJ2-2, is DTGVSQNPRHKITKRGQNVTFRCDPISEHNRLYWYRQTLGQGPEFLTYFQNEAQLEKSRLLSDRFSAERPKGSFSTLEIQRTEQGDSAMYLCASRSTGASTGELFFGEGSRLTVL.

Only one count was recorded for this clone. This chain links TRBV2 with TRBJ2-3, with TRBD2 as a possible D gene (5 bases). The CDR3 has 13 amino acids. The V and J ends lost 8 bases and 5 bases respectively, with 14 bases between them. CDR1 and CDR2 from the germline V gene are SNHLY and FYNNEI. CDR3 residues: CASGRRIGDTQYF. In DNA form, the CDR3 reads TGTGCCAGCGGGCGGAGGATAGGAGATACGCAGTATTTT. The whole variable domain, remainder taken from reference TRBV2 and TRBJ2-3, is EPEVTQTPSHQVTQMGQEVILRCVPISNHLYFYWYRQILGQKVEFLVSFYNNEISEKSEIFDDQFSVERPDGSNFTLKIRSTKLEDSAMYFCASGRRIGDTQYFGPGTRLTVL.

The V and J genes are TRBV10-2 and TRBJ2-7, with a weak D call TRBD2 (6 bases). Germline CDR1 is WSHSY and CDR2 is SAAADI. V lost 0 bases and J 3 bases, leaving 30 bases between the germline ends. The CDR3 runs 21 residues. As DNA, the CDR3 is TGCGCCAGCAGTGAGTCGACGTACGGCTACGGGGTGACTAGAGTCAACTACGAGCAGTACTTC. Translation: CASSESTYGYGVTRVNYEQYF.

The rearrangement uses TRBV19 and TRBJ1-1; 8 nucleotides line up with TRBD1. Trimming at V came to 8 bases and at J to 1 base, leaving 3 bases not matched to a gene. Germline-derived CDR1 and CDR2 are LNHDA and SQIVND (reference sequence). This CDR3 comprises 13 residues. The CDR3 region is CASLRGPNTEAFF. CDR3 DNA sequence: TGTGCCAGTCTCAGGGGGCCGAACACTGAAGCTTTCTTT.

The chain links TRBV6-5 to TRBJ1-4; TRBD1 matches 9 bases. CDR3 length equals 13 residues. Trimming cost V 7 bases and J 6 bases; bases outside gene matches: 3. From germline, CDR1 is MNHEY and CDR2 SVGAGI. The CDR3 DNA is TGTGCCAGCAAAGGGACAGGGTATGAAAAACTGTTTTTT. Translation gives CASKGTGYEKLFF.

V and J are TRBV5-1 and TRBJ2-7; a weak D match, TRBD1 (6 bases). The CDR3 covers 14 residues. Germline V gene sequence: CDR1 SGHRS, CDR2 YFSETQ. The germline V and J ends were trimmed by 0 bases and 4 bases, with 11 bases remaining between them. The CDR3 loop reads CASSLEDSFYEQYF. The CDR3 region has the DNA TGCGCCAGCAGCTTGGAGGACAGTTTTTACGAGCAGTACTTC.

The chain couples TRBV4-1 to TRBJ2-3; D may be TRBD2 (5 bases). V shed 3 bases and J shed 6 bases, with 10 bases lying between them. Germline CDR1 is MGHRA and CDR2 is YSYEKL. This CDR3 spans 13 amino acids. CDR3 sequence (DNA): TGCGCCAGCAGCCAGGACGGGGTGGATACGCAGTATTTT. Amino acids: CASSQDGVDTQYF.

The gene calls are TRBV27 and TRBJ1-2, with D perhaps matching TRBD1 (6 bases). Trimming removed 1 base from V and 4 bases from J, with 13 bases in between. Germline V gene sequence: CDR1 MNHEY, CDR2 SMNVEV (reference sequence). The CDR3 has 15 residues. The CDR3 reads CASSLLQGRGYGYTF. The CDR3 coding sequence is TGTGCCAGCAGTTTATTACAGGGCCGGGGCTATGGCTACACCTTC.

A single count supports this clone. The chain uses TRBV19 and TRBJ1-4; 8 bases match TRBD1. Germline CDR1 and CDR2: LNHDA and SQIVND (reference sequence). This CDR3 is built from 13 residues. V trimming: 8 bases; J trimming: 4 bases; junction bases outside the gene matches: 3. CDR3 loop: CASRQGNNEKLFF. CDR3 DNA sequence: TGTGCCAGTCGACAGGGGAATAATGAAAAACTGTTTTTT. The whole variable domain, filled in from reference TRBV19 and TRBJ1-4, reads DGGITQSPKYLFRKEGQNVTLSCEQNLNHDAMYWYRQDPGQGLRLIYYSQIVNDFQKGDIAEGYSVSREKKESFPLTVTSAQKNPTAFYLCASRQGNNEKLFFGSGTQLSVL.

The CDR3 is CASSFTGLNQPQHF. The CDR3 bases are TGTGCCAGCAGCTTTACAGGGCTCAATCAGCCCCAGCATTTT. V usage is TRBV7-9 and J usage is TRBJ1-5, with D possibly being TRBD1 (6 bases). Per the germline V gene, CDR1 is SEHNR and CDR2 is FQNEAQ (reference sequence). This CDR3 comprises 14 residues. V lost 3 bases and J lost 3, with 9 bases in between. The full variable domain, completed using reference TRBV7-9 and TRBJ1-5, is DTGVSQNPRHKITKRGQNVTFRCDPISEHNRLYWYRQTLGQGPEFLTYFQNEAQLEKSRLLSDRFSAERPKGSFSTLEIQRTEQGDSAMYLCASSFTGLNQPQHFGDGTRLSIL.